This entry concerns a single T cell receptor beta chain. Germline loops: CDR1 MDHEN, CDR2 SYDVKM. The V segment lost 4 bases and the J segment 0 bases; nucleotides outside the gene matches: 5. CDR3 size: 15 residues. These data originate in a study of blood T cell repertoires in COVID-19. Assay used: immunoSEQ multiplex PCR; TCRdb lists only in-frame clones, some missing. The sample has around 200,000 clones; approximately 80% are singletons. The material sequenced was peripheral blood. The chain carries TRBV28 and TRBJ1-1, with 7 bases lining up with TRBD1. This TCR came from a woman aged 70-85 years with COVID-19, enrolled during active disease. The CDR3 here is CASSSSRGLNTEAFF. CDR3 coding DNA: TGTGCCAGCAGTTCAAGTAGGGGGCTGAACACTGAAGCTTTCTTT.